This T cell receptor (beta chain) was retrieved from a study of blood T cells in healthy people across ages. A single count supports this clonotype. A second PCR of 7 to 11 cycles used a sample-barcoded 5' primer and a J-beta primer mix. TCRdb redid the calling of the 5' RACE reads with MiXCR, one entry per CDR3 protein. The sample lists around 800,000 distinct CDR3 sequences; around a quarter were seen once. The J segment lost 7 bases and the V segment lost 4 bases, leaving 10 bases of the junction unmatched. The CDR3 covers 15 residues. CDR1 DFQATT and CDR2 SNEGSKA come from the germline V gene (reference sequence). These sequences were also reported in another study, on T cells of mothers and their children. This second report adds: Each mother gave over 9.5 million TCR beta CDR3 reads; each child, several million.

The specimen was blood. J is TRBJ2-1 and V is TRBV20-1; 10 bases are shared with TRBD1. This receptor was taken from a boy aged 5-17 years in good health. The CDR3 DNA follows: TGCAGTGCTATCAATGACAGGGGGCAATGGAATGAGCAGTTCTTC. Translated: CSAINDRGQWNEQFF.